This T cell receptor (beta chain) originates from a study of T cell repertoires in cytomegalovirus infection. On the study more broadly: It can be stated that public TCR beta signatures indicated CMV infection as well as a matching HLA type. General study results and limits: Using cumulative public TCR beta family frequency, the authors identified those who carried CMV together with the relevant HLA. HLA-C-restricted CMV-specific TCR beta clonotypes were dominant in the ex vivo response.

From germline, CDR1 is MNHEY and CDR2 SVGAGI. The CDR3 is made up of 15 amino acids. The V segment lost 0 bases and the J segment 6 bases; nucleotides outside the gene matches: 6. This clonotype was seen a handful of times. The antigen is not known. TCRdb processed the reads anew with MiXCR; each CDR3 protein has one entry. The sample shows some 240,000 distinct CDR3 sequences, over 15% of them seen only once. The sample comprised CD8+ T cells from PBMCs. The V call is TRBV6-5, the J call TRBJ2-7; 9 bases align to TRBD1. The receptor comes from a human donor in good health (CMV status not recorded). Some clones in this sample may be carry-over from other donors' samples. The CDR3 DNA sequence: TGTGCCAGCAGTTACTCCGGGACAGGGAATACCGAGCAGTACTTC. This sequence encodes CASSYSGTGNTEQYF.